The clone carrying this TCR beta chain was counted between two and nine times. Its cognate antigen is unknown. This PCR relied on a set of 60 Vbeta primers and 13 Jbeta primers. Here immunoSEQ multiplex PCR was the method, and the copy in TCRdb shows in-frame clones only, minus some. The sample carries about 270,000 clones, about 75% recorded once. These data are taken from a study of cytomegalovirus exposure and HLA in healthy donors. Study results and caveats: The authors judged a highly shared variant cluster likely a sequencing artifact. A further, later analysis showed that HLA-associated TCR beta chains (compared with equally common others) were more clonally expanded.

Germline CDR1 reads LGHNA; CDR2 reads YNFKEQ. There are 19 residues in the CDR3. The V and J ends lost 4 bases and 1 base, in that order; junction bases with no gene match: 11. Sequences were obtained from PBMCs. The sequence was obtained from a female donor in good health and CMV-seronegative. This chain links TRBV4-2 with TRBJ2-3, with 13 nucleotides matching TRBD2. This CDR3 reads CASSPEGLAGLGGTDTQYF. As DNA, the CDR3 is TGTGCCAGCAGCCCGGAGGGACTAGCGGGATTAGGGGGCACAGATACGCAGTATTTT.